Below, 21 T cell receptor beta chains from the same sample are listed, as sequenced in a study of breast tumors, draining lymph nodes, adjacent tissues. Breast cancer patients provided tissue from their axillary draining lymph nodes. TCRdb re-called the multiplex PCR reads through MiXCR, storing one row per CDR3 protein. The table lists about 170,000 distinct CDR3 sequences, more than 25% of them singletons. The material sequenced was axillary lymph node tissue. Every receptor here comes from a female donor with breast cancer. Some clones in this sample may be carry-over from other donors' samples.

The sample holds many counts of this clonotype. The chain joins TRBV15 to TRBJ2-3, with D perhaps TRBD2 (6 bases). Trimming pared 0 bases from V and 10 bases from J, leaving 11 bases between. The CDR3 is 13 amino acids. The germline V gene has CDR1 LNHNV and CDR2 YYDKDF (reference sequence). DNA for the CDR3: TGTGCCACCAGCAGAGAAGGGTGGGAGGCGCAGTATTTT. This codes for CATSREGWEAQYF.

Ten or more counts support this clonotype. V and J are TRBV19 and TRBJ1-5, with D unclear. The CDR3 has 15 residues. V was cut by 2 bases and J by 4 bases, with 12 bases left in between. Germline CDR1 reads LNHDA; CDR2 reads SQIVND (reference sequence). The CDR3 reads CASSISLGMNQPQHF. The CDR3 DNA reads as TGTGCCAGTAGTATAAGTCTGGGGATGAATCAGCCCCAGCATTTT.

There are many counts of this clonotype. The V and J genes are TRBV2 and TRBJ2-3; the D gene is possibly TRBD2 (5 bases). Germline V CDR1 and CDR2: SNHLY, FYNNEI. The V end was cut by 0 bases, the J end by 4 bases, with 8 bases between. The CDR3 spans 14 residues. CDR3 region: CASSEALGADTQYF. CDR3 bases: TGTGCCAGCAGTGAAGCCCTCGGGGCAGATACGCAGTATTTT.

Many counts were recorded for this clonotype. V gene TRBV6-5 combines with J gene TRBJ2-1; TRBD2 matches 8 bases. V shed 10 bases and J 6 bases; nucleotides not matched to a gene: 14. Germline V gene lookup returns CDR1 MNHEY and CDR2 SVGAGI. The CDR3 covers 15 residues. The CDR3 DNA follows: TGTGCCACCCAACATCTAGCGGGTGTCCCCAATGAGCAGTTCTTC. Translated: CATQHLAGVPNEQFF.

V is TRBV7-2 and J is TRBJ2-7; the D gene is possibly TRBD2 (7 bases). There are 17 residues in the CDR3. V lost 5 bases to trimming and J lost 3 bases, with 23 bases between them. Germline loops: CDR1 SGHTA, CDR2 FQGNSA. This CDR3 is CASSPLLSTGTNYEQYF. The CDR3, as DNA: TGTGCCAGCAGCCCCCTGTTGAGTACAGGGACTAACTACGAGCAGTACTTC.

This clonotype was seen many times. The V and J genes are TRBV5-5 and TRBJ1-5; 9 bases match TRBD1. Per the germline V gene, CDR1 is SGHKS and CDR2 is YYEKEE (reference sequence). Trimming cost V 2 bases and J 7 bases; bases outside gene matches: 7. The CDR3 covers 15 residues. CDR3 nucleotides: TGTGCCAGCAGCTTAGTGGACAGGGGAGGGCAGCCCCAGCATTTT. Translated: CASSLVDRGGQPQHF.

This clonotype appeared a few times. A much more abundant neighbour one base away suggests this may be a read error. The chain joins TRBV11-3 to TRBJ2-1; no clear D gene. The CDR3 has 13 residues. The germline CDR1 and CDR2 sequences are SGHNT and YENEEA. CDR3: CASSRPPYTEQFF. The CDR3 nucleotides read TGTGCCAGCAGCCGCCCCCCCTACACTGAGCAGTTCTTC.

This clonotype was detected ten times or more. The CDR3 coding sequence is TGCGCCAGCAGCTTGGCCAGGGAGGGAACAGATACGCAGTATTTT. It specifies CASSLAREGTDTQYF. V gene TRBV5-1 combines with J gene TRBJ2-3; 7 bases align to TRBD2. J lost 3 bases, V lost 0 bases, and 4 bases had no gene match. This CDR3 spans 15 amino acids. Germline V gene sequence: CDR1 SGHRS, CDR2 YFSETQ.

Written as DNA, the CDR3 is TGTGCCAGCAGCTTAGTGTCAGGGTCCCATGGCTACACCTTC. Translated: CASSLVSGSHGYTF. This rearrangement joins TRBV7-9 to TRBJ1-2, with TRBD1 as a possible D gene (5 bases). The CDR3 spans 14 residues. V gave up 1 base and J gave up 6 bases, with 12 bases separating them. Germline CDR1 is SEHNR and CDR2 is FQNEAQ (reference sequence).

The chain has TRBV9 and TRBJ1-4; tentative D call: TRBD1 (6 bases). V dropped 0 bases and J dropped 8 bases, with 14 bases sitting between them. The germline V gene has CDR1 SGDLS and CDR2 YYNGEE. The CDR3 extends over 15 amino acids. The CDR3 DNA sequence: TGTGCCAGCAGCGTAGGCCCAGGGGCAGGAGAAAAACTGTTTTTT. Its translation is CASSVGPGAGEKLFF.

Remarks on this clonotype: A much larger clonotype is one base distant, so this may be a read error. V gene TRBV5-1 combines with J gene TRBJ1-6; D may be TRBD1 (5 bases). The CDR3 is made up of 14 amino acids. In germline, CDR1 is SGHRS, CDR2 YFSETQ. In DNA, the CDR3 is TGCGCCAGCAGCCCCCCGGGGCCCCATTCACCCCTCCTCTTT. Protein product: CASSPPGPHSPLLF. The entire variable domain, with the rest obtained from reference TRBV5-1 and TRBJ1-6, is as follows: KAGVTQTPRYLIKTRGQQVTLSCSPISGHRSVSWYQQTPGQGLQFLFEYFSETQRNKGNFPGRFSGRQFSNSRSEMNVSTLELGDSALYLCASSPPGPHSPLLFGNGTRLTVT.

This clonotype was picked up many times. The rearrangement uses TRBV19 and TRBJ2-7; D perhaps matches TRBD2 (6 bases). The germline V and J ends were trimmed by 5 bases and 7 bases, with 18 bases remaining between them. This CDR3 is built from 14 residues. Germline CDR1 reads LNHDA; CDR2 reads SQIVND (reference sequence). Here the CDR3 DNA reads TGTGCCAGTAGTCGGGGGACGGCCCTTCAGGAGCAGTACTTC. Translated, it gives CASSRGTALQEQYF.

This clonotype was seen ten or more times. The chain joins TRBV30 to TRBJ2-1, with D unclear. Germline CDR1 and CDR2: GTSNPN and SVGIG (reference sequence). This CDR3 is built from 12 residues. V was trimmed by 3 bases and J by 0 bases, leaving 3 bases between them. The CDR3: CAWSSSYNEQFF. In nucleotides, the CDR3 is TGTGCCTGGAGCAGCTCCTACAATGAGCAGTTCTTC.

This clonotype was seen a handful of times. This chain joins TRBV15 and TRBJ1-1; 8 bases are shared with TRBD1. CDR3 length: 15 residues. Germline trimming cut 2 bases from V and 7 bases from J; bases unmatched to any gene: 9. CDR1 is LNHNV, CDR2 YYDKDF, per germline (reference sequence). CDR3 residues: CATSRPPQGAYEAFF. CDR3 bases: TGTGCCACCAGCAGACCCCCCCAGGGGGCCTATGAAGCTTTCTTT. The whole variable domain, filled in from reference TRBV15 and TRBJ1-1, reads DAMVIQNPRYQVTQFGKPVTLSCSQTLNHNVMYWYQQKSSQAPKLLFHYYDKDFNNEADTPDNFQSRRPNTSFCFLDIRSPGLGDTAMYLCATSRPPQGAYEAFFGQGTRLTVV.

This clonotype has ten or more counts. The genes are TRBV4-1 and TRBJ2-6, with D unresolved. The V and J ends lost 0 bases and 2 bases respectively, with 5 bases between them. Germline CDR1 is MGHRA and CDR2 is YSYEKL. This CDR3 region has 15 residues. In DNA form, the CDR3 reads TGCGCCAGCAGCCAAGAGGAGACTGGGGCCAACGTCCTGACTTTC. This gives the protein CASSQEETGANVLTF.

The sample holds many counts of this clonotype. The rearrangement links TRBV7-9 to TRBJ1-2, with 9 bases identical to TRBD1. The CDR3 runs 15 residues. Germline CDR1 reads SEHNR; CDR2 reads FQNEAQ (reference sequence). V gave up 1 base and J gave up 7 bases; unmatched junction bases: 7. The CDR3 DNA follows: TGTGCCAGCAGCTTAGGGGACAGGGTTCGTGGTGGCTACACCTTC. It encodes CASSLGDRVRGGYTF.

As DNA, the CDR3 is TGTGCCAGCAGCTTGACCAGGGCTGGCACTGAAGCTTTCTTT. Translated, it gives CASSLTRAGTEAFF. This chain links TRBV5-4 with TRBJ1-1; possible D gene TRBD1, 5 bases. Germline V gene data show CDR1 as SGHNT and CDR2 as YYREEE (reference sequence). This CDR3 contains 14 residues. Between the trimmed V and J ends, which lost 1 base and 4 bases, there was a span of 11 bases.

This clonotype was counted between two and nine times. Its ends do not fully match the called genes, so a read error is possible. The chain links TRBV14 to TRBJ2-1; 11 bases are a match to TRBD2. This CDR3 contains 16 residues. The germline CDR1 and CDR2 sequences are SGHDN and FVKESK. DNA of the CDR3: TGTGCCAGCAGCCAAGTAGCGGGAGGGCTTGGAAATGCGCAGTTCTTC. This encodes CASSQVAGGLGNAQFF.

Concerning this clonotype: Its ends do not fully match the called genes, so a read error is possible. The chain employs TRBV7-9 and TRBJ1-4; no reliable D call. The CDR3 totals 15 residues. Germline values: CDR1 SEHNR, CDR2 FQNEAQ (reference sequence). As DNA, the CDR3 is TGTGCCAGCAGCTTACGTCGCGCGGGCCCCGCTGAAGCTCTCTTT. This encodes CASSLRRAGPAEALF.

A word on this clonotype: Because it lacks the conserved phenylalanine or tryptophan at the end, this CDR3 is likely a read error. The chain has TRBV7-9 and TRBJ2-5; the match to TRBD2 covers 12 bases. With V trimmed by 5 bases and J by 5 bases, 6 bases remained unmatched. Per germline, CDR1 SEHNR and CDR2 FQNEAQ (reference sequence). The CDR3 has 15 residues. The CDR3 region has the DNA TGTGCCAGCAGCCGACTAGCGGGGGCCGGGGAGACCCAGTACCTC. Translation: CASSRLAGAGETQYL.

In this sample, this clonotype turned up a few times. The gene calls are TRBV27 and TRBJ2-1, with D unclear. Trimming shortened V by 3 bases and J by 0 bases, and 21 bases separated the two germline ends. The CDR3 spans 19 residues. The germline CDR1 and CDR2 sequences are MNHEY and SMNVEV (reference sequence). CDR3 bases: TGTGCCAGCAGTTTTAGCCTCAATAGGCGCGGCACCTCCTACAATGAGCAGTTCTTC. Translation gives CASSFSLNRRGTSYNEQFF.